These T cell receptor beta chains were read from a single sample in a study of blood T cell repertoires in COVID-19. The data were produced by immunoSEQ multiplex PCR, yet TCRdb's version contains in-frame clones alone and is incomplete. The table records 130,000 or so clones, just under 80% of them present only once. Sequenced input: peripheral blood. These receptors were obtained from a human donor in a cohort sampled during active COVID-19. Both conserved end residues are part of each CDR3. D genes are given only for firm matches. Some rows have no size entry. The others give once, few or many, or a class for an expanded clone.

few	TRBJ1-5	NA	TRBV4-3	TGCGCCAGCAGCCAAGATCGGCAGGACTATCAGCCCCAGCATTTT	CASSQDRQDYQPQHF
NA	TRBJ2-7	TRBD1	TRBV20-1	TGCAGTGCAGACAGGGCTTTCGAGCAGTACTTC	CSADRAFEQYF
NA	TRBJ1-1	NA	TRBV28	TGTGCCAGCAGCCTCGGGGGGGTTGGGGGCACTGAAGCTTTCTTT	CASSLGGVGGTEAFF
NA	TRBJ2-4	TRBD2	TRBV18	TGTGCCAGTCGGACTAGCGGGAGATTAACTCTAGCCAAAAACATTCAGTACTTC	CASRTSGRLTLAKNIQYF
NA	TRBJ2-3	NA	TRBV7-8	TGTGCCAGCATCAACCGGGGGGCGACCACAGATACGCAGTATTTT	CASINRGATTDTQYF
once	TRBJ2-5	TRBD2	TRBV13	TGTGCCACCAGCAAGAGGCGGGGGGTCCAAGAGACCCAGTACTTC	CATSKRRGVQETQYF
NA	TRBJ2-1	TRBD2	TRBV6-5	TGTGCCAGCAGACGGACTAGCGGGAGAAACGAATTCTTC	CASRRTSGRNEFF
NA	TRBJ2-1	TRBD1	TRBV5-8	TGTGCCAGCAGTGAGGGACAGGGTATCGTCAATGAGCAGTTCTTC	CASSEGQGIVNEQFF
NA	TRBJ1-2	NA	TRBV20-1	TGCAGTGCTAGTATCGCGGCGGAGGGATATGGCTACACCTTC	CSASIAAEGYGYTF
NA	TRBJ2-7	NA	TRBV11-3	TGTGCCAGCAGCTACAGGGTCACGGGCATCGACGAGCAGTACTTC	CASSYRVTGIDEQYF
NA	TRBJ2-2	TRBD2	TRBV7-3	TGTGCCAGCAGCAGACCTAGCGGGGCGAACACCGGGGAGCTGTTTTTT	CASSRPSGANTGELFF
NA	TRBJ1-1	TRBD1	TRBV27	TGTGCCAACAGGGGGGGGGACACTGAAGCTTTCTTT	CANRGGDTEAFF
NA	TRBJ1-6	NA	TRBV30	TGTGGGGCAGGGCAGGATTCACCCCTCCACTTT	CGAGQDSPLHF
NA	TRBJ2-7	TRBD2	TRBV7-3	TGTGCCAGCAGCTTAACGGGGACTAGCGGCTCCTACGAGCAGTACTTC	CASSLTGTSGSYEQYF
NA	TRBJ1-4	TRBD1	TRBV5-4	TGTGCCAGCAGCCCGGACAGGGGGCATGAAAAACTGTTTTTT	CASSPDRGHEKLFF
NA	TRBJ1-5	TRBD1	TRBV7-2	TGTGCCAGCAGCTACAGGGGGGATCAGCCCCAGCATTTT	CASSYRGDQPQHF
once	TRBJ2-4	NA	TRBV7-9	TGTGCCAGCAGCTTATTGTCGGGTAATCAGTACTTC	CASSLLSGNQYF
NA	TRBJ2-1	NA	TRBV2	TGTGCCAGCTTAGGGGTCGGTAAGGGCAATGAGCAGTTCTTC	CASLGVGKGNEQFF
NA	TRBJ1-2	TRBD1	TRBV5-1	TGCGCCAGCAGCTCGACAGGGGGAGGTTACGGCTACACCTTC	CASSSTGGGYGYTF
NA	TRBJ2-1	TRBD2	TRBV2	TGTGCCAGCAGTGCCCCCGGGACTAGCGGGACGGGTGAGCAGTTCTTC	CASSAPGTSGTGEQFF
NA	TRBJ2-2	TRBD2	TRBV5-8	TGTGCCAGCAGCAACCTAGCGGGGGGGCGAACCATAACCGGGGAGCTGTTTTTT	CASSNLAGGRTITGELFF
NA	TRBJ2-1	NA	TRBV3-1/TRBV3-2	TGTGCCAGCAGTCTCAGGGACAACAATCAGTTCTTC	CASSLRDNNQFF
NA	TRBJ1-5	NA	TRBV28	TGTGCCAGCACTACGTGGGAGCTTAGCAATCAGCCCCAGCATTTT	CASTTWELSNQPQHF
once	TRBJ2-7	NA	TRBV5-1	TGCGCCAGCAGCTTGGAGCAGGGCCCCGAGCAGTACTTC	CASSLEQGPEQYF
NA	TRBJ2-7	TRBD2	TRBV28	TGTGCCAGCAGCTCCCCCGGGGCGGGGCGGGGGGATCAGGACGAGCAGTACTTC	CASSSPGAGRGDQDEQYF
NA	TRBJ2-6	TRBD1	TRBV6-2/TRBV6-3	TGTGCCAGCAGTTACTCAGGACAGGGCTCTGGGGCCAACGTCCTGACTTTC	CASSYSGQGSGANVLTF
NA	TRBJ1-5	NA	TRBV18	TGTGCCAGCTCCCAACAGGGACCCCATAGCAATCAGCCCCAGCATTTT	CASSQQGPHSNQPQHF
NA	TRBJ2-3	TRBD2	TRBV9	TGTGCCAGCAGCGTCAAATTACTAGGACTAGCGGGGGGCCCGGGTGATACGCAGTATTTT	CASSVKLLGLAGGPGDTQYF
NA	TRBJ2-1	TRBD2	TRBV9	TGTGCCAGCAGCGGAAAGCGGGAAGTATACAATGAGCAGTTCTTC	CASSGKREVYNEQFF
many	TRBJ2-7	NA	TRBV7-9	TGTGCCAGCAGCTTGGTACCTAATCACGAGCAGTACTTC	CASSLVPNHEQYF
NA	TRBJ2-5	NA	TRBV3-1/TRBV3-2	TGTGCCAGCAGCCCAAGCCCGGATACAGGGCGAGAGACCCAGTACTTC	CASSPSPDTGRETQYF
few	TRBJ2-1	NA	TRBV4-3	TGCGCCAGCAGCCAGGCTCTTGGGGGGGCGGGAAATGAGCAGTTCTTC	CASSQALGGAGNEQFF
NA	TRBJ1-2	NA	TRBV10-3	TGTGCCATCAGCCCCGACAGGACCGGAGGCTACACCTTC	CAISPDRTGGYTF
few	TRBJ1-1	TRBD1	TRBV7-3	TGTGCCAGCAGCTCCACAGGGGGATGGACTGAAGCTTTCTTT	CASSSTGGWTEAFF
NA	TRBJ2-1	NA	TRBV7-3	TGTGCCAGCAGCCCAAGGGTCCGGGGGGCTATTTACAATGAGCAGTTCTTC	CASSPRVRGAIYNEQFF
NA	TRBJ1-6	TRBD1	TRBV7-9	TGTGCCAGCAGCTTAGGGGTAGGGGGCCTCGGTAATTCACCCCTCCACTTT	CASSLGVGGLGNSPLHF
NA	TRBJ1-2	NA	TRBV5-6	TGTGCCAGCAGCTTGTACAGGGCTGATCTATATGGCTACACCTTC	CASSLYRADLYGYTF
NA	TRBJ1-2	NA	TRBV5-6	TGTGCCAGCAGCCCGCGTGGAGGGGATGCTGGCTACACCTTC	CASSPRGGDAGYTF
NA	TRBJ1-1	NA	TRBV5-1	TGCGCCAGCAGCTTGGAAGGGGGAGGGGGAAACACTGAAGCTTTCTTT	CASSLEGGGGNTEAFF
once	TRBJ2-7	TRBD1	TRBV5-1	TGCGCCAGCAGCAAGGACAGGGAGGCCTACGAGCAGTACTTC	CASSKDREAYEQYF